Listed below are T cell receptor beta chains from one sample, sequenced in a study of regulatory T cells in long-lasting Graves disease. A single record per CDR3 protein comes from TCRdb applying MiXCR to the multiplex PCR reads. The data hold 240,000 or so distinct CDR3 sequences, with 20% to 25% observed a single time. The material was peripheral blood mononuclear cells (PBMCs), obtained at new diagnosis, from a patient treated with antithyroid drugs. These receptors originate from a female donor with Graves disease. Each CDR3 is given with its conserved first and last residue. The D gene is left open where the match is weak. Expanded clones are given a class, and other clones once, few, many or no size at all.

J	size	D	V	DNA	CDR3
TRBJ2-5	many	.	TRBV10-3	TGTGCCATCAGCCCAGGTAGCGAGACCCAGTACTTC	CAISPGSETQYF
TRBJ2-1	.	TRBD2	TRBV15	TGTGCCACCAGCAGGAAAATAGGACTAGCGGGACAGACCTACAATGAGCAGTTCTTC	CATSRKIGLAGQTYNEQFF
TRBJ1-2	.	.	TRBV7-9	TGTGCCAGCAGCTTAGAAGGGTTTAACTATGGCTACACCTTC	CASSLEGFNYGYTF
TRBJ1-5	many	.	TRBV11-2	TGTGCCAGCAGCTTCAGGGCGCCATGCCCAAATCAGCCCCAGCATTTT	CASSFRAPCPNQPQHF
TRBJ1-2	.	TRBD1	TRBV9	TGTGCCAGCAGCGCGCCTTGGGACAGGGGGCAAGGGAACTATGGCTACACCTTC	CASSAPWDRGQGNYGYTF
TRBJ2-2	many	.	TRBV11-2	TGTGCCAGCAGCTTAGGCCGGTCCGTCGGGGAGCTGTTTTTT	CASSLGRSVGELFF
TRBJ2-5	many	.	TRBV6-1	TGTGCCAGCAGTGCGACAGTATACCAAGAGACCCAGTACTTC	CASSATVYQETQYF
TRBJ1-5	many	.	TRBV12-3/TRBV12-4	TGTGCCAGCAGTTTAGCGCGGGGGGCGCCTAATCAGCCCCAGCATTTT	CASSLARGAPNQPQHF
TRBJ1-5	.	.	TRBV19	TGTGCCAGTAGTATATTAGGGGGGCAGCCCCAGCATTTT	CASSILGGQPQHF
TRBJ2-2	many	.	TRBV10-3	TGTGCCATCAGGGCCGCCCTGGCCGGGAATGGCGGGGAGCTGTTTTTT	CAIRAALAGNGGELFF
TRBJ1-1	.	TRBD1	TRBV2	TGTGCCAGCACTTTGACAGGGATAAACACTGAAGCTTTCTTT	CASTLTGINTEAFF
TRBJ2-7	.	.	TRBV10-3	TGTGCCATCAGTGATTCTAAACGGGGGCAGCTCTTCTTGGGGGAGCAGTACTTC	CAISDSKRGQLFLGEQYF
TRBJ1-1	.	.	TRBV20-1	TGCAGTGCTAGGCTCCAGGTGAACACTGAAGCTTTCTTT	CSARLQVNTEAFF